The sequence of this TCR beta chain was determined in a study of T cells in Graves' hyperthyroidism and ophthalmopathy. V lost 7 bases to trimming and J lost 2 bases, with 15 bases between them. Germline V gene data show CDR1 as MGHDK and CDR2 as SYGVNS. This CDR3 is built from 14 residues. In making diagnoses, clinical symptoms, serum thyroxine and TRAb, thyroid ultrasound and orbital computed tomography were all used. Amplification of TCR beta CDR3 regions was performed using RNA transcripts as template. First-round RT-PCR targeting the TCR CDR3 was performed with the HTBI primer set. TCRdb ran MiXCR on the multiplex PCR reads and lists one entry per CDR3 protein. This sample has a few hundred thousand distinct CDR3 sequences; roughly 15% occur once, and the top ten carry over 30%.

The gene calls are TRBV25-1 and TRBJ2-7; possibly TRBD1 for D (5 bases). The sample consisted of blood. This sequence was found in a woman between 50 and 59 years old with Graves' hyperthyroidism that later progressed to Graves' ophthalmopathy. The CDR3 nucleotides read TGTGCCAGCACCCCGGTGGACACCGCCTACGAGCAGTACTTC. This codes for CASTPVDTAYEQYF.